This T cell receptor beta chain was captured in a study of cytomegalovirus exposure and HLA in healthy donors. The study, taken as a whole, reports: In a later analysis, an Asian-associated ancestry cluster reportedly showed fewer N-insertions than the roughly 700-donor mean. Rare TCR sequences dominated, though some public TCRs recurred in many donors. Donor immune exposure was known only as CMV serostatus. Researchers catalogued over 150 TCR beta chains as cytomegalovirus-associated.

A note on this clone: The antigen is unknown.

The CDR3 runs to 12 residues. V shed 3 bases and J shed 4 bases, with 6 bases lying between them. Germline values: CDR1 SNHLY, CDR2 FYNNEI. It was with 60 Vbeta and 13 Jbeta primers that the PCR ran. The repertoire was sequenced with immunoSEQ multiplex PCR; TCRdb's copy has only in-frame clones and lacks some. The table includes around 150,000 clones, about 82% detected once. Specimen: PBMCs. V usage is TRBV2 and J usage is TRBJ1-2; D not resolved. The receptor was isolated from a woman under 40 in good health and CMV-seropositive. Written as DNA, the CDR3 is TGTGCCAGCAGTGAGGAGGCCTATGGCTACACCTTC. Its translation: CASSEEAYGYTF.